This TCR beta chain was identified during a study of human versus mouse CDR3 diversity and MHC coevolution. Here immunoSEQ multiplex PCR was the method, and the copy in TCRdb shows in-frame clones only, minus some. Here the sample spans over 60,000 clones, 92% being singletons. The CDR3 loop spans 14 amino acids. Germline CDR1 and CDR2: GTSNPN and SVGIG (reference sequence). V lost 1 base and J 5 bases, leaving 15 bases between the germline ends. This chain links TRBV30 with TRBJ2-7; D might be TRBD1 (5 bases). The sequence was obtained from a person between 30 and 69 years old in good health. Sequencing was carried out using naive CD4+ T cells from blood. Subset noted: CD45RO-negative CD62L-positive naive CD4 T cells. DNA of the CDR3: TGTGCCTGGAGTGACGCCCTGACAGACCACGAGCAGTACTTC. Protein product: CAWSDALTDHEQYF. Variable domain in full (rest from reference TRBV30 and TRBJ2-7): SQTIHQWPATLVQPVGSPLSLECTVEGTSNPNLYWYRQAAGRGLQLLFYSVGIGQISSEVPQNLSASRPQDRQFILSSKKLLLSDSGFYLCAWSDALTDHEQYFGPGTRLTVT.